This T cell receptor beta chain was documented in a study of patients and donors after allogeneic stem cell transplantation. This clonotype was counted only a few times. From the RT-PCR reads, TCRdb called clonotypes with MiXCR, one entry per CDR3 protein. The sample lists 200,000 to 250,000 distinct CDR3 sequences; around two fifths were seen once. Specimen: blood, either unsorted or a sorted T cell fraction (not recorded which). This clonotype was sampled from a human donor who was either an allogeneic HSCT recipient or a stem cell or donor lymphocyte infusion donor (not recorded which). It is not recorded whose cells these are; they may come from a transplant donor.

CDR3 loop: CASSPGRPLTVTTEAFF. CDR3 nucleotide sequence: TGTGCCAGCAGCCCTGGCCGACCACTGACAGTTACCACTGAAGCTTTCTTT. The chain carries TRBV4-2 and TRBJ1-1; D may be TRBD1 (5 bases). The ends were cut back, 4 bases at V and 4 bases at J, with 22 bases in the middle. Per the germline V gene, CDR1 is LGHNA and CDR2 is YNFKEQ. The CDR3 spans 17 residues.